This T cell receptor beta chain derives from a study of blood T cell repertoires in COVID-19. Study-wide context: Some COVID-19 samples were acute and others convalescent; all came from the United States, Italy and Spain. T cells, B-cell-depleted T cells, or PBMCs provided the cDNA or gDNA that served as material.

Per the original methods: The assay estimated nucleated cells by amplifying reference gene primers. Generated by immunoSEQ multiplex PCR, the TCRdb table keeps only in-frame clones and is missing some. Clone size and V and J calls were adopted from that table, with D and trimming inferred from the DNA. The table records 140,000 to 150,000 clones, 70% to 90% of them present only once. The CDR3 spans 16 residues. Germline V lookup: CDR1 KGHDR, CDR2 SFDVKD. V lost 3 bases to trimming and J lost 0 bases; unmatched junction nucleotides: 5. The sample consisted of peripheral blood. The clonotype originates from a woman aged 35 to 49 with active or convalescent COVID-19. The rearrangement uses TRBV24-1 and TRBJ2-3; TRBD1 aligns across 7 bases. CDR3 DNA sequence: TGTGCCACCAGTGATCCGGGACAGCCTAGCACAGATACGCAGTATTTT. Protein: CATSDPGQPSTDTQYF.